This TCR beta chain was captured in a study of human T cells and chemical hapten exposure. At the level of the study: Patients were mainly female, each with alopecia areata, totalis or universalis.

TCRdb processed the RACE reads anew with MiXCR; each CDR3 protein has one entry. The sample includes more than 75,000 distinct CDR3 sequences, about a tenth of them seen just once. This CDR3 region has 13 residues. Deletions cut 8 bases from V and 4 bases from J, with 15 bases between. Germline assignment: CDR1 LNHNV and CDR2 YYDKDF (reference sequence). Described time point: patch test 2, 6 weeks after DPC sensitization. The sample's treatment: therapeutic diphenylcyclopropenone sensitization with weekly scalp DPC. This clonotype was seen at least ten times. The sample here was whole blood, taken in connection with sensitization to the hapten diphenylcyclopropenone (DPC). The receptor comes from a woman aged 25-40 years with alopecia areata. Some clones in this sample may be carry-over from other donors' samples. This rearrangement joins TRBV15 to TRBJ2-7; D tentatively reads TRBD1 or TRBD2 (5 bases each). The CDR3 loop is CATQGPTPYEQYF. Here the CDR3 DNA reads TGTGCCACCCAGGGACCCACCCCTTACGAGCAGTACTTC.